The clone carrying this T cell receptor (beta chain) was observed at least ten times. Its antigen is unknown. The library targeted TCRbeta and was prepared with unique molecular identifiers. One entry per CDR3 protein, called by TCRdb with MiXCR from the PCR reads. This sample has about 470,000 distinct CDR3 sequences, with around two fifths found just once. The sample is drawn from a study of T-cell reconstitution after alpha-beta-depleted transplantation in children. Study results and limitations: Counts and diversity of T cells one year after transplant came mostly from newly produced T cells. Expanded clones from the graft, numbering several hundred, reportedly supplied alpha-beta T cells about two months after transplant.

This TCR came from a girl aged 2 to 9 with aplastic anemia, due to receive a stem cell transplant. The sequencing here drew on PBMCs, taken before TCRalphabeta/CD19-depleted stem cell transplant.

This CDR3 reads CSARRQGAMSNQPQHF. CDR3 coding DNA: TGCAGTGCTAGAAGGCAGGGGGCTATGAGCAATCAGCCCCAGCATTTT. The chain uses TRBV20-1 and TRBJ1-5, with 8 bases aligning to TRBD1. This CDR3 spans 16 amino acids. J lost 1 base, V lost 2 bases, and 7 bases had no gene match. Germline CDR1 and CDR2: DFQATT and SNEGSKA (reference sequence).